The T cell receptor beta chain under discussion was sequenced for a study of cytomegalovirus exposure and HLA in healthy donors. Notes on the study in general: Indistinguishability led to the exclusion of some V segments, TRBV6-2 and TRBV6-3 included. A later analysis showed TCR association rates differing by HLA locus, peaking at DRB1 and lowest at HLA-C. The authors confirmed in vitro that a few CMV-associated chains were specific for CMV antigens.

The germline gives CDR1 MRHNA, CDR2 SNTAGT. V trimming: 4 bases; J trimming: 4 bases; junction bases outside the gene matches: 9. The CDR3 has 17 amino acids. 13 Jbeta primers and 60 Vbeta primers were used for the PCR. Profiling relied on immunoSEQ multiplex PCR, and the TCRdb table lists in-frame clones only, not all of them. The table has around 140,000 clones, over 65% seen once; the top ten hold approximately 1.8%. Notes on this clone: Its specificity is unknown.

The clonotype comes from a female donor in good health and CMV-seropositive. The sequencing sample was made of PBMCs. The rearrangement uses TRBV6-4 and TRBJ2-2, with TRBD2 matching over 10 bases. CDR3 DNA: TGTGCCAGCAGTGCGAAGCGGGGGGGCTTGTTCACCGGGGAGCTGTTTTTT. Translation: CASSAKRGGLFTGELFF.